Listed here are 7 T cell receptor beta chains from one sample, sequenced in a study of shared clonotypes between healthy human individuals (dated by TCRdb to 2018 to 2021). Receptor libraries were prepared by the immunoSEQ multiplex PCR assay. TCRdb's version of the immuneACCESS table is confined to in-frame rearrangements and falls short of the full clone set. An unresolved V gene accounts for under half of the shortfall where checked; the remainder is of unknown origin. In this sample the table shows about 710,000 clones, approximately 73% of which occur a single time. Around 1.8% of the sample goes to the ten largest clones. Sequenced input: memory CD4+ T cells sorted from blood. The meaning of the sample's cell subset or site label: CD45RA-negative fraction. The receptors come from a woman in her 30s in good health.

Only a few counts were recorded for this clone. This chain joins TRBV10-1 and TRBJ1-1; D is unresolved. Germline assignment: CDR1 WNHNN and CDR2 SYGVQD (reference sequence). With 4 bases removed from V and 1 base from J, the gap between germline ends came to 13 bases. This CDR3 region has 15 residues. The CDR3 loop is CASSVSGARNTEAFF. Written as DNA, the CDR3 is TGCGCCAGCAGTGTATCTGGAGCTAGGAACACTGAAGCTTTCTTT.

The CDR3 sequence: CASNHPSGSSSYEQYF. CDR3 bases: TGTGCCAGCAACCATCCAAGCGGGAGTTCTTCCTACGAGCAGTACTTC. The chain joins TRBV28 to TRBJ2-7, with 8 positions matching TRBD2. There are 16 residues in the CDR3. Germline assignment: CDR1 MDHEN and CDR2 SYDVKM. Losses at the gene ends were 7 bases for V and 1 base for J; bases not matched to a gene: 12.

This clone was seen a handful of times. V usage is TRBV6-1 and J usage is TRBJ1-2; a possible D gene is TRBD1 (6 bases). The V gene lost 0 bases and the J gene lost 8 bases, with 16 bases spanning the gap. The CDR3 loop spans 15 amino acids. Germline loops: CDR1 MNHNS, CDR2 SASEGT. The DNA of the CDR3 is TGTGCCAGCAGTGAAGCCGCCCGGGGGGGCCGGGGCTACACCTTC. It translates to CASSEAARGGRGYTF.

The chain has TRBV25-1 and TRBJ2-2; 10 bases are a match to TRBD1. The ends lost 8 bases at V and 2 bases at J; junction bases unmatched: 5. CDR1 MGHDK and CDR2 SYGVNS come from the germline V gene. The CDR3 extends over 15 amino acids. The chain's CDR3 is CASGDRGRNTGELFF. The CDR3 coding sequence is TGTGCCAGCGGCGACAGGGGGCGCAACACCGGGGAGCTGTTTTTT. The variable domain in full, completed from reference TRBV25-1 and TRBJ2-2, reads EADIYQTPRYLVIGTGKKITLECSQTMGHDKMYWYQQDPGMELHLIHYSYGVNSTEKGDLSSESTVSRIRTEHFPLTLESARPSHTSQYLCASGDRGRNTGELFFGEGSRLTVL.

On this clone: Other DNA sequences from this sample encode an identical CDR3 as well. The rearrangement links TRBV5-1 to TRBJ2-7; 11 bases are shared with TRBD1. Germline V lookup: CDR1 SGHRS, CDR2 YFSETQ. V gave up 5 bases and J gave up 5 bases; unmatched junction bases: 6. CDR3 size: 14 residues. DNA for the CDR3: TGCGCCAGCAGTCCTGGGACAGGGGGGAACGAGCAGTACTTC. Its translation is CASSPGTGGNEQYF.

The gene calls are TRBV19 and TRBJ2-4; D could derive from TRBD1 or TRBD2 (5 bases each). The V and J ends lost 2 bases and 2 bases respectively, with 13 bases between them. CDR3 size: 16 residues. CDR1 is LNHDA, CDR2 SQIVND, per germline (reference sequence). The CDR3 coding sequence is TGTGCCAGTAGTATAACGGGGCTGGGACCCAAAAACATTCAGTACTTC. It codes for CASSITGLGPKNIQYF. The full variable domain, rest sourced from reference TRBV19 and TRBJ2-4, is DGGITQSPKYLFRKEGQNVTLSCEQNLNHDAMYWYRQDPGQGLRLIYYSQIVNDFQKGDIAEGYSVSREKKESFPLTVTSAQKNPTAFYLCASSITGLGPKNIQYFGAGTRLSVL.

V gene TRBV7-9 combines with J gene TRBJ2-1; 14 bases are a match to TRBD2. CDR3 length: 18 amino acids. Germline CDR1 reads SEHNR; CDR2 reads FQNEAQ (reference sequence). J lost 5 bases, V lost 4 bases, and 10 bases had no gene match. CDR3 region: CASSSRLAGGPSDNEQFF. The CDR3 region has the DNA TGTGCCAGCAGCTCCCGACTAGCGGGAGGGCCTTCGGACAATGAGCAGTTCTTC.